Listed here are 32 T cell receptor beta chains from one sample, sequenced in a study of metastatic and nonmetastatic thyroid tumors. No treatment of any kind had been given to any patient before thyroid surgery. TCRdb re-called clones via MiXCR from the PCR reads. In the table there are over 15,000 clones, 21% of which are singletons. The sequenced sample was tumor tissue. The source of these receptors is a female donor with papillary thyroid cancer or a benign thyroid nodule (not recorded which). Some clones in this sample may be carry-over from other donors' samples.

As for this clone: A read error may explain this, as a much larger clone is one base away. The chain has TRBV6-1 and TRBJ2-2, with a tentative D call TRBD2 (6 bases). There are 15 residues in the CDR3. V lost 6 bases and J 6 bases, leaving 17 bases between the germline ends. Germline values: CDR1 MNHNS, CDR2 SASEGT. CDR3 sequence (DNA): TGTGCCAGCAGCCTATGGGGGGTGGGGTCCGGGGAGCTGTTTTTT. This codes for CASSLWGVGSGELFF.

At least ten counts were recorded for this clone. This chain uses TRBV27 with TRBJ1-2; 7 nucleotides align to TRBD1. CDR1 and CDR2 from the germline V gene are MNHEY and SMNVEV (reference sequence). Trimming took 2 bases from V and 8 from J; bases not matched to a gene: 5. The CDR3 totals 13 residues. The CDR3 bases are TGTGCCAGCAGTTTAGGACAGGAGTGGGGCTACACCTTC. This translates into CASSLGQEWGYTF.

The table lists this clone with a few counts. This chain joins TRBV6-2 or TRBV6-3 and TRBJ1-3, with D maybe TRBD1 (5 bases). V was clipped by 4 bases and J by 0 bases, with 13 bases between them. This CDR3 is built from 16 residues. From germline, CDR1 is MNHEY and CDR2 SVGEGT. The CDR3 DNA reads TGTGCCAGCAGTTTGGACATACTTGGCTCTGGAAACACCATATATTTT. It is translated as CASSLDILGSGNTIYF.

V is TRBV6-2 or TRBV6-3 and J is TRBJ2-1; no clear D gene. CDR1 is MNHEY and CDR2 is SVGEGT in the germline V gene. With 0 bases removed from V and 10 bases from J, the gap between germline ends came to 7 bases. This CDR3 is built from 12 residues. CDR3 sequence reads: CASSYSGMEQFF. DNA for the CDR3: TGTGCCAGCAGTTACTCGGGGATGGAGCAGTTCTTC.

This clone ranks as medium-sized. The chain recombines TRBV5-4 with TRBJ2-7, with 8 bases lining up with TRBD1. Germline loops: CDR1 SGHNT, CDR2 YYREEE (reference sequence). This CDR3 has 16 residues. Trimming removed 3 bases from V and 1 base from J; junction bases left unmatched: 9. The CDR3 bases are TGTGCCAGCAGCTCCGGCCGGACAGGGCCTTCCTACGAGCAGTACTTC. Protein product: CASSSGRTGPSYEQYF.

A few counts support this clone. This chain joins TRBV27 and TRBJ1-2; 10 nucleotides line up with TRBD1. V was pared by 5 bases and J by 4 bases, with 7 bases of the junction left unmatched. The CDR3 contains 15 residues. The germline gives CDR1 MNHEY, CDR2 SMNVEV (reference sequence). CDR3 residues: CASSLMTGGTYGYTF. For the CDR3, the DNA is TGTGCCAGCAGTCTCATGACAGGGGGCACCTATGGCTACACCTTC.

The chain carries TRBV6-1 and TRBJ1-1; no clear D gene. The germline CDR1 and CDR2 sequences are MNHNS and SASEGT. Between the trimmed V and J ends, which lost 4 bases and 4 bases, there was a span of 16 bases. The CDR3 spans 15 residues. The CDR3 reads CASSGLRRGGTEAFF. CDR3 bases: TGTGCCAGCAGTGGGTTACGGCGGGGTGGCACTGAAGCTTTCTTT.

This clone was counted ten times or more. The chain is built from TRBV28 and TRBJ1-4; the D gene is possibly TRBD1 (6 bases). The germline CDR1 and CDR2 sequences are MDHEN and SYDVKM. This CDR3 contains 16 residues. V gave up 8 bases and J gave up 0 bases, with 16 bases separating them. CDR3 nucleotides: TGTGCCAGCCAGGGGTGGACAAACCCAACTAATGAAAAACTGTTTTTT. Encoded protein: CASQGWTNPTNEKLFF.

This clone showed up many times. In nucleotides, the CDR3 is TGTGCCAGCAGCTTATTCGACAGATTCAGCTCCTACGAGCAGTACTTC. Protein product: CASSLFDRFSSYEQYF. This chain joins TRBV11-2 and TRBJ2-7, with D perhaps matching TRBD1 (5 bases). CDR3 length: 16 residues. The V end lost 2 bases, the J end lost 0 bases, and 14 bases lay between the germline ends. The germline CDR1 and CDR2 sequences are SGHAT and FQNNGV.

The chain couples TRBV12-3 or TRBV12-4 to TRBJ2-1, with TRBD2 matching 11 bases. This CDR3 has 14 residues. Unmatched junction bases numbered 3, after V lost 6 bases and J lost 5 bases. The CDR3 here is CASRETSGNNEQFF. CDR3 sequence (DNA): TGTGCCAGCAGGGAGACTAGCGGGAACAATGAGCAGTTCTTC.

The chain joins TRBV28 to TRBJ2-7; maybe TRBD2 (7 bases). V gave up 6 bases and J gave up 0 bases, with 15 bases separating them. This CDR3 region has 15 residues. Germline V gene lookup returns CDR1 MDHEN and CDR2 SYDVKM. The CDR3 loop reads CASRTGGGASYEQYF. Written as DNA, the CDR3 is TGTGCCAGCAGGACTGGGGGGGGCGCCTCCTACGAGCAGTACTTC.

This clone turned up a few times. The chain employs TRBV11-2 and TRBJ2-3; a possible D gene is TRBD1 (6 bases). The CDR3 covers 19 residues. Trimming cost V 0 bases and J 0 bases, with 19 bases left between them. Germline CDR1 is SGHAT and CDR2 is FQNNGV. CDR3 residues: CASSLDLQGIWGSTDTQYF. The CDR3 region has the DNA TGTGCCAGCAGCTTAGATCTGCAGGGGATTTGGGGAAGCACAGATACGCAGTATTTT.

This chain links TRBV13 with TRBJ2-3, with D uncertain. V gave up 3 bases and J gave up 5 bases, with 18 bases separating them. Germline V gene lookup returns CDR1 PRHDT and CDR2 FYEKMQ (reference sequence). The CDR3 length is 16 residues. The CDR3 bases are TGTGCCAGCAGCTTGGGTTCAGGTGGCGCGAAAGATACGCAGTATTTT. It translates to CASSLGSGGAKDTQYF.

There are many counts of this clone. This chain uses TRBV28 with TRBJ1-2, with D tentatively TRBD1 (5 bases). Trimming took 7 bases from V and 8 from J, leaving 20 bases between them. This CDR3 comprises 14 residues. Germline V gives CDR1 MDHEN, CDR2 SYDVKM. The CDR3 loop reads CASIVDIGTKGYTF. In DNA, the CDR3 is TGTGCCAGCATCGTGGATATCGGGACCAAAGGCTACACCTTC.

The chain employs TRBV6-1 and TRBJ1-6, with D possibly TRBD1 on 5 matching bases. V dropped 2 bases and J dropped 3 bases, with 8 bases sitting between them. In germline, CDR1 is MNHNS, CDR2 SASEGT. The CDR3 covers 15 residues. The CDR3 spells CASSEMGLYNSPLHF. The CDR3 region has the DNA TGTGCCAGCAGTGAAATGGGGCTCTATAATTCACCCCTCCACTTT.

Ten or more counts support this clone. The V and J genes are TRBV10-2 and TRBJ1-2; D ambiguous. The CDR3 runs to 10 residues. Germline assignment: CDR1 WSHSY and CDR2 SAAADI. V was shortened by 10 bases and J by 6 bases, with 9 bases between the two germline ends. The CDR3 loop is CATGRDGYTF. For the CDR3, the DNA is TGCGCCACGGGAAGAGATGGCTACACCTTC.

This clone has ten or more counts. CDR3 nucleotide sequence: TGTGCCAGCAGTTTTCGACAAAACTATGGCTACACCTTC. Residues: CASSFRQNYGYTF. V is TRBV28 and J is TRBJ1-2; no definite D call. The germline gives CDR1 MDHEN, CDR2 SYDVKM. The CDR3 totals 13 residues. Trimming removed 3 bases from V and 2 bases from J, with 7 bases in between.

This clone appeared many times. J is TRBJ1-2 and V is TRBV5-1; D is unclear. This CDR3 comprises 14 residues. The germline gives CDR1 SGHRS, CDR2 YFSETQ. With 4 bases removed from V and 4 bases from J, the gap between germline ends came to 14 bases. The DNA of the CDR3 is TGCGCCAGCAGCCCCAGCGAATCGAGCTATGGCTACACCTTC. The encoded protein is CASSPSESSYGYTF.

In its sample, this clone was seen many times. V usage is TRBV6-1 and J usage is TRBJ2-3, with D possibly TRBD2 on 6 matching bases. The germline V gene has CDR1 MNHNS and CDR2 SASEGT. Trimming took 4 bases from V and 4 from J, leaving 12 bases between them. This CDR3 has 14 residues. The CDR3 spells CASSAGIAADTQYF. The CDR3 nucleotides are TGTGCCAGCAGTGCGGGGATAGCGGCAGATACGCAGTATTTT.

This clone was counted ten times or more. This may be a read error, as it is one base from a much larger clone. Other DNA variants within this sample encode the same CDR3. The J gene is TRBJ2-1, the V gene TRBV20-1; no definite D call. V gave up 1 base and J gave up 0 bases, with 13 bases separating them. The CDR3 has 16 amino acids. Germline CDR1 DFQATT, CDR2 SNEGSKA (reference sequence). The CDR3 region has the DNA TGCAGTGCTAGAGTGCCACTCACAAGCTCCTACAATGAGCAGTTCTTC. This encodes CSARVPLTSSYNEQFF.

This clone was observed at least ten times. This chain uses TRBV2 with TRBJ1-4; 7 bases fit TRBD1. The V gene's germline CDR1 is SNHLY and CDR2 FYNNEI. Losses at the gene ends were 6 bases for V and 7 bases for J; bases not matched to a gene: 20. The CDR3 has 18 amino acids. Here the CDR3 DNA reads TGTGCCAGCAGCGCATGGGACAGAATGGTCACCGTGGGTGAAAAACTGTTTTTT. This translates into CASSAWDRMVTVGEKLFF. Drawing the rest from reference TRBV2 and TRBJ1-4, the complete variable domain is EPEVTQTPSHQVTQMGQEVILRCVPISNHLYFYWYRQILGQKVEFLVSFYNNEISEKSEIFDDQFSVERPDGSNFTLKIRSTKLEDSAMYFCASSAWDRMVTVGEKLFFGSGTQLSVL.

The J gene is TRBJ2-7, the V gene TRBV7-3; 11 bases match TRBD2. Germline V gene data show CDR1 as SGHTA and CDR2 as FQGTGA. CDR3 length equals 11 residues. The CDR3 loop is CRLAGTYEQYF. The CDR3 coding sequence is TGTCGACTAGCGGGAACATACGAGCAGTACTTC.

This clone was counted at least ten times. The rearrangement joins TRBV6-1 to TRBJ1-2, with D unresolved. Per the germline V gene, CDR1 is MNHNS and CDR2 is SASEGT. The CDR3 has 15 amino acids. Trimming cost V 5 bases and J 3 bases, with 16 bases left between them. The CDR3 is CASSPSPRAHYGYTF. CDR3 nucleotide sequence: TGTGCCAGCAGTCCCTCCCCTCGGGCCCACTATGGCTACACCTTC.

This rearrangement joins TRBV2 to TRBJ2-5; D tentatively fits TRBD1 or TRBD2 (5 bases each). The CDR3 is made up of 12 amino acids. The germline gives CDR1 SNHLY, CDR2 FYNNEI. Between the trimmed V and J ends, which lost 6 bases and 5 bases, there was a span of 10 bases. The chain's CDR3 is CASRPEGETQYF. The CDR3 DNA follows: TGTGCCAGCAGGCCCGAGGGGGAGACCCAGTACTTC.

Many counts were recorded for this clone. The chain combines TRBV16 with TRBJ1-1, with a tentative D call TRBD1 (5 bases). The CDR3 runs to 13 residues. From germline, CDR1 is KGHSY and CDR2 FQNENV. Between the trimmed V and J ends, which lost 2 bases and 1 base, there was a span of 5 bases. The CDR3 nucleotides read TGTGCCAGCAGCCAAAGGGGGAACACTGAAGCTTTCTTT. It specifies CASSQRGNTEAFF.

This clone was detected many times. The CDR3 DNA reads TGTGCCTGGAGGGAGAAGGGTCGGACTGAAGCTTTCTTT. Encoded protein: CAWREKGRTEAFF. The chain employs TRBV30 and TRBJ1-1; D not certain. CDR3 size: 13 residues. Trimming cost V 3 bases and J 5 bases, with 13 bases left between them. The germline V gene encodes CDR1 GTSNPN and CDR2 SVGIG (reference sequence).

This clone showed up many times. CDR3: CASSHSGRAYEQFF. In DNA, the CDR3 is TGTGCCAGCAGTCATAGCGGGAGGGCCTATGAGCAGTTCTTC. The chain employs TRBV7-9 and TRBJ2-1, with 11 bases lining up with TRBD2. CDR3 length: 14 residues. Germline V lookup: CDR1 SEHNR, CDR2 FQNEAQ (reference sequence). The V and J ends lost 6 bases and 8 bases, in that order; junction bases with no gene match: 6.

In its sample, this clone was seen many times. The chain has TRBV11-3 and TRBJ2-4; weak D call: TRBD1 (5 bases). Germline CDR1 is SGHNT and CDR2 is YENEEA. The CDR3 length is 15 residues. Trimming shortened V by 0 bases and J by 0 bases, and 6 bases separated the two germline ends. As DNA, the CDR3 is TGTGCCAGCAGCTTAGAAGGGGTAGCCAAAAACATTCAGTACTTC. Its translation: CASSLEGVAKNIQYF.

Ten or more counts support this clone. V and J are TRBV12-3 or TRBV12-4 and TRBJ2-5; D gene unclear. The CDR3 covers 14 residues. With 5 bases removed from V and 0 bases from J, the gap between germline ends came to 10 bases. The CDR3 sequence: CASSPPQHQETQYF. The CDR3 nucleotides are TGTGCCAGCAGTCCCCCACAGCACCAAGAGACCCAGTACTTC.

CDR3 in amino acids: CSARATDRGYTEAFF. CDR3 nucleotide sequence: TGCAGTGCTAGAGCCACGGACAGGGGGTACACTGAAGCTTTCTTT. The chain employs TRBV20-1 and TRBJ1-1, with 10 nucleotides matching TRBD1. V gave up 1 base and J gave up 3 bases; unmatched junction bases: 5. Germline-derived CDR1 and CDR2 are DFQATT and SNEGSKA (reference sequence). This CDR3 contains 15 residues.

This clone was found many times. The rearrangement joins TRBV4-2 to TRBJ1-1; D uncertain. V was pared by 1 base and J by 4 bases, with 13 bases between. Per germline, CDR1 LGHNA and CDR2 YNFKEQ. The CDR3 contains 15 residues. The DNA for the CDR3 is TGTGCCAGCAGCCAAGTCAAGACGGTAGCCACTGAAGCTTTCTTT. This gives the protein CASSQVKTVATEAFF.

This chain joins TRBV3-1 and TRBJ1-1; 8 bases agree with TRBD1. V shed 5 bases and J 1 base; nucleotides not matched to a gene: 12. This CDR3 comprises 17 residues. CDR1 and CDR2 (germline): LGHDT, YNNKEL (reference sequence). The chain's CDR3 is CASSSGQEKIGNTEAFF. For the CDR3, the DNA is TGTGCCAGCAGCTCGGGACAGGAGAAGATTGGGAACACTGAAGCTTTCTTT. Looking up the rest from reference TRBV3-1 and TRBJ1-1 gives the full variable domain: DTAVSQTPKYLVTQMGNDKSIKCEQNLGHDTMYWYKQDSKKFLKIMFSYNNKELIINETVPNRFSPKSPDKAHLNLHINSLELGDSAVYFCASSSGQEKIGNTEAFFGQGTRLTVV.